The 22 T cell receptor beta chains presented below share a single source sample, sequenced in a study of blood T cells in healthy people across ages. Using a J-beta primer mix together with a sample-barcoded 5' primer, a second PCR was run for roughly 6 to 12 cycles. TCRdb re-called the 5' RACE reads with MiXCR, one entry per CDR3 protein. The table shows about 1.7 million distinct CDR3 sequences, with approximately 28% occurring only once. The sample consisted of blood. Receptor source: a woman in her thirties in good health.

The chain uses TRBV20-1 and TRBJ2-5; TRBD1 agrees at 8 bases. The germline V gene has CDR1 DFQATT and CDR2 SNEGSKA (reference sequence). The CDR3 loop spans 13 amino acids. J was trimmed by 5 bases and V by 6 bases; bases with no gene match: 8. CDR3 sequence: CSAPDRVSETQYF. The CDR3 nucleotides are TGCAGTGCCCCGGACAGGGTTTCCGAGACCCAGTACTTC.

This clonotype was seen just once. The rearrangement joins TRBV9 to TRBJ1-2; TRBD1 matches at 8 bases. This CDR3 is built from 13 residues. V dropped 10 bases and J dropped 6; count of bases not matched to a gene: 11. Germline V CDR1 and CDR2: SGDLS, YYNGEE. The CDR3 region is CAERTGPKDGYTF. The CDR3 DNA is TGTGCCGAAAGGACAGGGCCAAAGGATGGCTACACCTTC.

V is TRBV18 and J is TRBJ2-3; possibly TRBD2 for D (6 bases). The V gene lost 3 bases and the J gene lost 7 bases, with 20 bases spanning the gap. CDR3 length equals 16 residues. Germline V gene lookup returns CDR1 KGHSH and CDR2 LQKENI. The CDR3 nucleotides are TGTGCCAGCTCACCTGTCGGCGGGGAAACGGGACATACGCAGTATTTT. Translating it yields CASSPVGGETGHTQYF.

The CDR3 region has the DNA TGTGCCATCAGCCTAGCGGGAGGATGGTTGAGCACCGGGGAGCTGTTTTTT. The encoded protein is CAISLAGGWLSTGELFF. This chain links TRBV10-3 with TRBJ2-2; 11 positions match TRBD2. This CDR3 has 17 amino acids. J lost 4 bases, V lost 6 bases, and 10 bases had no gene match. Germline V gives CDR1 ENHRY, CDR2 SYGVKD.

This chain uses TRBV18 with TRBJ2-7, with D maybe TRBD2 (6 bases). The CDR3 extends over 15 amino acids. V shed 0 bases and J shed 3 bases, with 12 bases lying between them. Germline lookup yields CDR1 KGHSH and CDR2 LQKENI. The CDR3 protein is CASSPPEGRHYEQYF. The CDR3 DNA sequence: TGTGCCAGCTCACCACCGGAGGGACGGCACTACGAGCAGTACTTC.

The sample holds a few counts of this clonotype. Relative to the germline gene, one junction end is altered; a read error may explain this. DNA of the CDR3: TGTTCCAGCAGCGCGCATGATACGCAGTATTTT. It specifies CSSSAHDTQYF. This chain joins TRBV7-6 and TRBJ2-3; the D is unclear. Germline CDR1 reads SGHVS; CDR2 reads FNYEAQ. The CDR3 is 11 residues long. Together with reference TRBV7-6 and TRBJ2-3, the CDR3 gives the full variable domain: GAGVSQSPRYKVTKRGQDVALRCDPISGHVSLYWYRQALGQGPEFLTYFNYEAQQDKSGLPNDRFSAERPEGSISTLTIQRTEQRDSAMYRCSSSAHDTQYFGPGTRLTVL.

The DNA for the CDR3 is TGTGCCAGCAGTTACGCCCAGGGGTTACCCTACGAGCAGTACTTC. Amino acid sequence: CASSYAQGLPYEQYF. V usage is TRBV6-2 or TRBV6-3 and J usage is TRBJ2-7; possible D gene TRBD1, 6 bases. Between the trimmed V and J ends, which lost 2 bases and 2 bases, there was a span of 13 bases. The CDR3 has 15 amino acids. Per the germline V gene, CDR1 is MNHEY and CDR2 is SVGEGT.

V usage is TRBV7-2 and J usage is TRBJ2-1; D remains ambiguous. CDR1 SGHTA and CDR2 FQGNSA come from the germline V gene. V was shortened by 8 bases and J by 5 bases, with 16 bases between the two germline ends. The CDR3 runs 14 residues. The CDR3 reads CASGSYVADNEQFF. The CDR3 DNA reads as TGTGCCAGCGGCTCATACGTCGCAGACAATGAGCAGTTCTTC.

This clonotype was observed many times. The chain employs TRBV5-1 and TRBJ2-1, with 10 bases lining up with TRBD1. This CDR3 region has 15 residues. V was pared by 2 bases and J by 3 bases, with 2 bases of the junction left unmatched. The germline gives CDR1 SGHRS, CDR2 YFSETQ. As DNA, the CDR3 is TGCGCCAGCAGCTTTGGGACAGGGGACTACAATGAGCAGTTCTTC. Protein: CASSFGTGDYNEQFF. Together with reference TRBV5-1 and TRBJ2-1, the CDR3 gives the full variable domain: KAGVTQTPRYLIKTRGQQVTLSCSPISGHRSVSWYQQTPGQGLQFLFEYFSETQRNKGNFPGRFSGRQFSNSRSEMNVSTLELGDSALYLCASSFGTGDYNEQFFGPGTRLTVL.

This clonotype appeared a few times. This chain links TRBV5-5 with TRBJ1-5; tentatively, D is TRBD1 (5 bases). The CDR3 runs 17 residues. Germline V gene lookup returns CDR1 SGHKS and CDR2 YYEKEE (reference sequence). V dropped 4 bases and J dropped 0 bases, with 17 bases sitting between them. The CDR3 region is CASSNDPGLYSNQPQHF. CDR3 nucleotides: TGTGCCAGCAGCAACGACCCGGGACTGTATAGCAATCAGCCCCAGCATTTT.

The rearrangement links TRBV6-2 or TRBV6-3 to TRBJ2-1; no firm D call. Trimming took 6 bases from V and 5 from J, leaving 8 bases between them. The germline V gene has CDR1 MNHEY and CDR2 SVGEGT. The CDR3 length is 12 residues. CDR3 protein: CASSRPDNEQFF. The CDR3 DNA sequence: TGTGCCAGCAGCCGACCAGACAATGAGCAGTTCTTC.

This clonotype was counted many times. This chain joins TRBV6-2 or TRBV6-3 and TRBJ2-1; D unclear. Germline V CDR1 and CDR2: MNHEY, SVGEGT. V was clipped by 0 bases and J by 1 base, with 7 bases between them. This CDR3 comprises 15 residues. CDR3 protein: CASSYSRKSYNEQFF. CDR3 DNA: TGTGCCAGCAGTTACTCGCGGAAATCCTACAATGAGCAGTTCTTC.

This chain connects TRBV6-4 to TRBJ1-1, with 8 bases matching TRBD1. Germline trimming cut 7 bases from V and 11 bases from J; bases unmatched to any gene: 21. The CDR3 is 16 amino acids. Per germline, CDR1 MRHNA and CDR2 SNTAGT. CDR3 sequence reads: CASTLPSEVQGDLAFF. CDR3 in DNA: TGTGCCAGCACTCTTCCCTCCGAAGTACAGGGGGACCTGGCTTTCTTT.

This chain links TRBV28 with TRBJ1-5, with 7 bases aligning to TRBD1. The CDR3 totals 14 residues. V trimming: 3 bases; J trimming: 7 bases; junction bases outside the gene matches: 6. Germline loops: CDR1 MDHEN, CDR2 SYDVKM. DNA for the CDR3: TGTGCCAGCAGTTTGGGACAGTCAAGACAGCCCCAGCATTTT. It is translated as CASSLGQSRQPQHF.

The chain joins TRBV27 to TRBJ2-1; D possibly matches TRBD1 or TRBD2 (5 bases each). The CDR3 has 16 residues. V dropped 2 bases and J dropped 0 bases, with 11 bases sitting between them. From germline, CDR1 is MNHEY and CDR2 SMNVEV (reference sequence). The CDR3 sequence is CASSLGTVSSYNEQFF. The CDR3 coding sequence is TGTGCCAGCAGTTTAGGGACCGTCAGCTCCTACAATGAGCAGTTCTTC.

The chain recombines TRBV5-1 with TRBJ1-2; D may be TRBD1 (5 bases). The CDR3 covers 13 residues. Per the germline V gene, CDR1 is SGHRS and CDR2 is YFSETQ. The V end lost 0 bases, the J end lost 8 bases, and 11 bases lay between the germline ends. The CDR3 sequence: CASSLEGTRGYTF. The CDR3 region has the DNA TGCGCCAGCAGCTTGGAAGGGACCAGGGGCTACACCTTC.

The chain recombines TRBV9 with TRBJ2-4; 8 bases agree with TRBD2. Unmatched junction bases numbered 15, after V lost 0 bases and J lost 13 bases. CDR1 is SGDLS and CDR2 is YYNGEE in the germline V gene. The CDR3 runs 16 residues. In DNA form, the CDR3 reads TGTGCCAGCAGCGTAGGGATAGCGGGGAGTAACAATGAGCAGTACTTC. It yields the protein CASSVGIAGSNNEQYF.

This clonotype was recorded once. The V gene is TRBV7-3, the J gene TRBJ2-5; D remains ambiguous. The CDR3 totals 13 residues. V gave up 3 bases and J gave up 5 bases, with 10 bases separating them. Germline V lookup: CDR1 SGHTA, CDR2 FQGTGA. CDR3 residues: CASSFSEMETQYF. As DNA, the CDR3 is TGTGCCAGCAGCTTCAGCGAGATGGAGACCCAGTACTTC.

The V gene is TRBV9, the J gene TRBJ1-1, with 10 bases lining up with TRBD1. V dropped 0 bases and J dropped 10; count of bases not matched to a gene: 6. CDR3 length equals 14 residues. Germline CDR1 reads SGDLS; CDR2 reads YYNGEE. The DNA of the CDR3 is TGTGCCAGCAGCGTAGAGGGACAGGGGAGGTCAGCTTTCTTT. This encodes CASSVEGQGRSAFF.

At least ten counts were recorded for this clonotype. The CDR3 DNA reads TGTGCCAGCAGTCGTAGTCCGATTAGATACGAGCAGTACTTC. Its protein is CASSRSPIRYEQYF. The V and J genes are TRBV12-3 or TRBV12-4 and TRBJ2-7; D is ambiguous. This CDR3 has 14 amino acids. The V end lost 5 bases, the J end lost 4 bases, and 15 bases lay between the germline ends.

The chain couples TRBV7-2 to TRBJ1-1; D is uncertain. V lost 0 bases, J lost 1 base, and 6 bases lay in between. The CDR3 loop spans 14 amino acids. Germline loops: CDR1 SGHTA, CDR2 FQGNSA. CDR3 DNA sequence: TGTGCCAGCAGCTTAGCGTCGACGAACACTGAAGCTTTCTTT. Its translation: CASSLASTNTEAFF.

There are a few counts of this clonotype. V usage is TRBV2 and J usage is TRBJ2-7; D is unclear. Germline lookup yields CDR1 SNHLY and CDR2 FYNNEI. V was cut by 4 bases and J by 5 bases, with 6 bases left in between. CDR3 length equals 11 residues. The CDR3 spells CASSVSHEQYF. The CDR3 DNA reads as TGTGCCAGCAGTGTGTCGCACGAGCAGTACTTC.